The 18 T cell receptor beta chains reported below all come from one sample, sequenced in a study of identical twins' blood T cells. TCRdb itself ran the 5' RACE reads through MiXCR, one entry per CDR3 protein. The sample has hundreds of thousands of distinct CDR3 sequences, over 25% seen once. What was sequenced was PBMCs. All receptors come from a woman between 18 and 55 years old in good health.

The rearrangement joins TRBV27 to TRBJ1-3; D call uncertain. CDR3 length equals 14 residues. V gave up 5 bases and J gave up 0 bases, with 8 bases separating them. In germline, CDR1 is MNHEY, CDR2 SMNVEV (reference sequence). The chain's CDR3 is CASSPGYSGNTIYF. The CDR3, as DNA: TGTGCCAGCAGTCCGGGTTACTCTGGAAACACCATATATTTT.

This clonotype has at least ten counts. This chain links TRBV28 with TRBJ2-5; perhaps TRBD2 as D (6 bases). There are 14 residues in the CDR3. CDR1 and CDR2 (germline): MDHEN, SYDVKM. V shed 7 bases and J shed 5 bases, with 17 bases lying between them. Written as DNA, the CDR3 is TGTGCCAGCACCCCTACGGGGGATCCGGAGACCCAGTACTTC. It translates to CASTPTGDPETQYF.

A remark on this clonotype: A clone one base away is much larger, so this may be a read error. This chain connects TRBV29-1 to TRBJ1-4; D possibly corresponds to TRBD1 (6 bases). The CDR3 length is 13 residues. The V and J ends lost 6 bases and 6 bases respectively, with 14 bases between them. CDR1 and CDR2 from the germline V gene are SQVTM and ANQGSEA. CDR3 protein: CSVEAGADEKLFF. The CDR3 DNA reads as TGCAGCGTCGAGGCAGGGGCGGATGAAAAACTGTTTTTT.

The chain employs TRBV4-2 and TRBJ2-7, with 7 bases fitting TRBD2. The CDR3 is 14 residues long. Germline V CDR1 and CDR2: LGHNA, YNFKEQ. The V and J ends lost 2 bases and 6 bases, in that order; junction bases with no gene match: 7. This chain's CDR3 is CASSQTREVGEQYF. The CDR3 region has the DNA TGTGCCAGCAGCCAAACCCGGGAGGTCGGCGAGCAGTACTTC.

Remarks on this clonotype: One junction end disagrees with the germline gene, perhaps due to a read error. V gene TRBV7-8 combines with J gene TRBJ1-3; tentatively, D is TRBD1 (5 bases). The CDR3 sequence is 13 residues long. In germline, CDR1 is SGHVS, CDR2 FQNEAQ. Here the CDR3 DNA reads TGTGCCAGCAACTTAGCGCACAGGAACACCATATATTTT. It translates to CASNLAHRNTIYF.

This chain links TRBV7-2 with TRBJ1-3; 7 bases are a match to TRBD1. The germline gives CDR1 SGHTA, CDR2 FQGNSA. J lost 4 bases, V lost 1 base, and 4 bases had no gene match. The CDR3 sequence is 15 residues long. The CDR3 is CASSLGRGEGNTIYF. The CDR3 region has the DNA TGTGCCAGCAGCTTAGGCAGGGGGGAGGGAAACACCATATATTTT.

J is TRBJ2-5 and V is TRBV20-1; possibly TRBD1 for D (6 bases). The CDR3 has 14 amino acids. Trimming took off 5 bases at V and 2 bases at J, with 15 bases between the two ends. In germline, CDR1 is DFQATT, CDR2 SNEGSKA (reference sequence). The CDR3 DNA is TGCAGTGCTCCCGTGCAGGGGCAGCAAGAGACCCAGTACTTC. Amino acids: CSAPVQGQQETQYF.

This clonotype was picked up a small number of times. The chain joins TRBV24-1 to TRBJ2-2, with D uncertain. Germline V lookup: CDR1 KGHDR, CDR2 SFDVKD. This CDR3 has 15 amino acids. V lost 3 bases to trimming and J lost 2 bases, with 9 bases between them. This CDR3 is CATSDPYRNTGELFF. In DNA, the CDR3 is TGTGCCACCAGTGATCCCTACAGAAACACCGGGGAGCTGTTTTTT.

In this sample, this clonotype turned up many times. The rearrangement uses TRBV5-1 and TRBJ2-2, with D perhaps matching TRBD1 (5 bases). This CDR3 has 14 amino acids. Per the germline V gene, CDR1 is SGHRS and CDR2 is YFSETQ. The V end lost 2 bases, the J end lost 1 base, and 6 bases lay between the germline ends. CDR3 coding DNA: TGCGCCAGCAGCTTCCAGGGGAACACCGGGGAGCTGTTTTTT. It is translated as CASSFQGNTGELFF.

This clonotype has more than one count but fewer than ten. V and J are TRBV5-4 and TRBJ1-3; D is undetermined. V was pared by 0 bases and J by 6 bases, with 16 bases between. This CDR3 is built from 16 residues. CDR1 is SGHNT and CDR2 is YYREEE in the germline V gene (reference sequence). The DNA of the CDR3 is TGTGCCAGCAGCTTGGGCTCTTTGTGGGCTGAAAACACCATATATTTT. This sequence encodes CASSLGSLWAENTIYF.

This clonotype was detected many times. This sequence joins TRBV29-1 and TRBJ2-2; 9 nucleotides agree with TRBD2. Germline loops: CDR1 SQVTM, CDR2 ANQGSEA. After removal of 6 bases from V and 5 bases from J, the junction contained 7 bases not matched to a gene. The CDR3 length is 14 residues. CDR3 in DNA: TGCAGCGTCAGCCTTAGCGGGAGAACCGGGGAGCTGTTTTTT. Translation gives CSVSLSGRTGELFF.

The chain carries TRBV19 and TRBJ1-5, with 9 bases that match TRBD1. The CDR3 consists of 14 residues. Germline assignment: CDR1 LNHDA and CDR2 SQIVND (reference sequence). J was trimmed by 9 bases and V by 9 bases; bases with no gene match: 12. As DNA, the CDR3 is TGTGCCAGCGACTGGGACAGGGCGGATCGGCCCCAGCATTTT. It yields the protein CASDWDRADRPQHF. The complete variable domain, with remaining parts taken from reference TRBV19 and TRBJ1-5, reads DGGITQSPKYLFRKEGQNVTLSCEQNLNHDAMYWYRQDPGQGLRLIYYSQIVNDFQKGDIAEGYSVSREKKESFPLTVTSAQKNPTAFYLCASDWDRADRPQHFGDGTRLSIL.

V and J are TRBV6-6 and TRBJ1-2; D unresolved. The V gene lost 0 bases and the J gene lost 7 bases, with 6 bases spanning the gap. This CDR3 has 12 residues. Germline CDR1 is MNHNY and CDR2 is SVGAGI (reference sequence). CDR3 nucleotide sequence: TGTGCCAGCAGTTACTCGGACCCTGGCTACACCTTC. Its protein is CASSYSDPGYTF.

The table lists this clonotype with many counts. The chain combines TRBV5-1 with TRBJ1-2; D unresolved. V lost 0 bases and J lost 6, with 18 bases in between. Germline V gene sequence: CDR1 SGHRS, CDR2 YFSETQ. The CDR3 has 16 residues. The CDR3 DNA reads TGCGCCAGCAGCTTGGGGGTCGTAGGAATCGGTGATGGCTACACCTTC. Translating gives CASSLGVVGIGDGYTF.

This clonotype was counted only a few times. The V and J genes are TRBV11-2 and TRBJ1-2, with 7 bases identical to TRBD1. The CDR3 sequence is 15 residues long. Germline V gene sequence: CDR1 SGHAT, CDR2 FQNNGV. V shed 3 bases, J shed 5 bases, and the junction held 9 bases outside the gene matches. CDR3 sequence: CASSFGQGVLYGYTF. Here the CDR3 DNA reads TGTGCCAGCAGCTTTGGCCAGGGGGTTTTATATGGCTACACCTTC.

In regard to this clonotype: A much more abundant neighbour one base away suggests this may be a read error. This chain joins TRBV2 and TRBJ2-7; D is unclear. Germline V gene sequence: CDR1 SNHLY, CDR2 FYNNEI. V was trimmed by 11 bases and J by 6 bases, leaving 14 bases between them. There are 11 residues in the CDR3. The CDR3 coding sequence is TGTGCCTGTACGACTGGTCCCGAGCAGTACTTC. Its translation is CACTTGPEQYF.

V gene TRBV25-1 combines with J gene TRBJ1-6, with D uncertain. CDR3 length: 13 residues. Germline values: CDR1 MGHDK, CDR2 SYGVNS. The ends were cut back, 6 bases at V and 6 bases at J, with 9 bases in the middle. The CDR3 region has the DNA TGTGCCAGCAGGTCAAGACTTAATTCACCCCTCCACTTT. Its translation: CASRSRLNSPLHF. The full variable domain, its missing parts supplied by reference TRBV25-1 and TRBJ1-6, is EADIYQTPRYLVIGTGKKITLECSQTMGHDKMYWYQQDPGMELHLIHYSYGVNSTEKGDLSSESTVSRIRTEHFPLTLESARPSHTSQYLCASRSRLNSPLHFGNGTRLTVT.

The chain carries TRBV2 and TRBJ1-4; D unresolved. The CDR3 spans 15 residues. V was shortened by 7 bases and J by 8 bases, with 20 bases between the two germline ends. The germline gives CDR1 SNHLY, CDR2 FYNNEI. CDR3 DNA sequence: TGTGCCAGCACCCCGGACCTGACCGAGGCGGAAAAACTGTTTTTT. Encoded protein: CASTPDLTEAEKLFF.